The 11 T cell receptor beta chains below come from one sample, sequenced in a study of naive and memory T cell subsets. Study-wide results and limits: Possibly reflecting memory cells re-expressing CD45RA, a few larger clonotypes occurred in naive repertoires, especially CD8.

Their antigens remain unidentified. The beta constant-region primer was an equimolar mix of two oligonucleotides covering TRBC1 and TRBC2. Four rounds of PCR amplified the ligated cDNA using nested alpha and beta constant-region primers plus SP2. TCRdb re-analysed the UMI-ligation and nested PCR reads in MiXCR, keeping a single row per CDR3 protein. This table has about 150,000 distinct CDR3 sequences, about 20% appearing once. The specimen sequenced was naive CD4+ T cells from blood. Source of these receptors: a human donor in good health.

The rearrangement links TRBV20-1 to TRBJ2-7; D possibly corresponds to TRBD2 (5 bases). The ends were cut back, 4 bases at V and 1 base at J, with 11 bases in the middle. The CDR3 covers 13 residues. Per germline, CDR1 DFQATT and CDR2 SNEGSKA (reference sequence). The CDR3 protein is CSATTSGSYEQYF. The CDR3 bases are TGCAGTGCTACAACCAGCGGATCCTACGAGCAGTACTTC.

The chain is built from TRBV10-3 and TRBJ2-7; 9 bases map to TRBD1. CDR1 is ENHRY and CDR2 is SYGVKD in the germline V gene. V lost 10 bases and J lost 5; bases outside the gene matches: 9. The CDR3 loop spans 13 amino acids. CDR3 sequence (DNA): TGTGCCAGTTCTTGGACAGGGGAGGACGAGCAGTACTTC. Amino acids: CASSWTGEDEQYF.

This clonotype was recorded many times. The gene calls are TRBV7-9 and TRBJ2-1, with D unclear. In germline, CDR1 is SEHNR, CDR2 FQNEAQ (reference sequence). The CDR3 loop spans 11 amino acids. The V end was cut by 0 bases, the J end by 6 bases, with 0 bases between. In DNA, the CDR3 is TGTGCCAGCAGCTTAGCCAATGAGCAGTTCTTC. It yields the protein CASSLANEQFF.

This chain joins TRBV7-2 and TRBJ2-7; weak D call: TRBD1 (5 bases). Germline CDR1 reads SGHTA; CDR2 reads FQGNSA. The germline V and J ends were trimmed by 2 bases and 5 bases, with 13 bases remaining between them. The CDR3 is 14 residues long. The CDR3 DNA is TGTGCCAGCAGCTTAACGGCAGGGATAAACGAGCAGTACTTC. As protein: CASSLTAGINEQYF.

This clonotype has a handful of counts. This sequence joins TRBV6-5 and TRBJ2-1; the D gene could be TRBD1 or TRBD2 (5 bases each). V was cut by 1 base and J by 7 bases, with 20 bases left in between. Germline CDR1 reads MNHEY; CDR2 reads SVGAGI. This CDR3 is built from 17 residues. The DNA of the CDR3 is TGTGCCAGCAGTTACTATTTGGGACCCTCTAACGGGAATGAGCAGTTCTTC. Its translation is CASSYYLGPSNGNEQFF.

Only a few counts were recorded for this clonotype. The chain joins TRBV2 to TRBJ1-5; D is possibly TRBD1 (5 bases). Trimming took 4 bases from V and 8 from J, leaving 21 bases between them. In germline, CDR1 is SNHLY, CDR2 FYNNEI. The CDR3 is 16 amino acids. CDR3 coding DNA: TGTGCCAGCAGTGCAGCCTGGGGCTTTGGAGACAAGCCCCAGCATTTT. Its translation is CASSAAWGFGDKPQHF.

This clonotype was observed many times. The junction departs from germline at one end; a sequencing error may be responsible. This chain connects TRBV29-1 to TRBJ2-7; 8 nucleotides match TRBD1. There are 11 residues in the CDR3. The germline V gene encodes CDR1 SQVTM and CDR2 ANQGSEA. The CDR3 reads CSVRTGMFSDF. The CDR3 bases are TGCAGCGTCAGGACAGGGATGTTTTCGGACTTC.

This clonotype appeared a single time. The chain carries TRBV7-2 and TRBJ1-3; 7 positions match TRBD1. CDR3 length equals 15 residues. Germline values: CDR1 SGHTA, CDR2 FQGNSA. Trimming cost V 3 bases and J 0 bases; bases outside gene matches: 2. CDR3 protein: CASSLTGNSGNTIYF. Here the CDR3 DNA reads TGTGCCAGCAGCTTGACAGGGAACTCTGGAAACACCATATATTTT.

The gene calls are TRBV28 and TRBJ1-5, with 9 bases identical to TRBD1. This CDR3 region has 15 residues. Per the germline V gene, CDR1 is MDHEN and CDR2 is SYDVKM. J gave up 4 bases and V 6 bases, and 7 bases lay outside the gene matches. The CDR3 is CASRGGTGWNQPQHF. The CDR3 DNA reads as TGTGCCAGCAGGGGTGGGACAGGGTGGAATCAGCCCCAGCATTTT.

Many counts were recorded for this clonotype. This chain joins TRBV19 and TRBJ2-1, with D unclear. The length of the CDR3 is 14 residues. Trimming stripped 3 bases from V and 0 bases from J, with 6 bases between. Germline V gives CDR1 LNHDA, CDR2 SQIVND (reference sequence). The CDR3 DNA follows: TGTGCCAGTAGTATCGTGGGCTCCTACAATGAGCAGTTCTTC. This encodes CASSIVGSYNEQFF. Using reference TRBV19 and TRBJ2-1 for the parts outside the CDR3, the full variable domain is DGGITQSPKYLFRKEGQNVTLSCEQNLNHDAMYWYRQDPGQGLRLIYYSQIVNDFQKGDIAEGYSVSREKKESFPLTVTSAQKNPTAFYLCASSIVGSYNEQFFGPGTRLTVL.

The rearrangement links TRBV6-6 to TRBJ1-2; D is undetermined. The germline gives CDR1 MNHNY, CDR2 SVGAGI (reference sequence). The V end lost 2 bases, the J end lost 4 bases, and 2 bases lay between the germline ends. The CDR3 spans 11 residues. In nucleotides, the CDR3 is TGTGCCAGCAGTTACCCCTATGGCTACACCTTC. Protein sequence: CASSYPYGYTF.